This record covers a single T cell receptor (beta chain). This CDR3 region has 13 residues. CDR1 and CDR2 (germline): SNHLY, FYNNEI. V gave up 10 bases and J gave up 5 bases, with 17 bases separating them. The record originates from a study of blood T cell repertoires in COVID-19. Study at large: Whether acute or convalescent, the COVID-19 samples came from the United States, Italy and Spain.

The table came from immunoSEQ multiplex PCR; TCRdb's copy has only in-frame clones and leaves some out. The sample lists 150,000 to 200,000 clones; about 83% were seen once. The chain combines TRBV2 with TRBJ1-1; tentatively, D is TRBD1 (5 bases). The sample comprised PBMCs or T cells enriched from blood (not recorded which). The receptor comes from a woman in her twenties or thirties who had been exposed to COVID-19. The CDR3 sequence: CAITGGVRTEAFF. CDR3 DNA sequence: TGTGCCATCACGGGGGGGGTGAGGACTGAAGCTTTCTTT.